Ten or more counts support the clone carrying this T cell receptor beta chain. TCR beta CDR3 amplification used RNA transcripts. Second-round multiplex PCR came after first-round RT-PCR with HTBI primers. TCRdb reanalysed the multiplex PCR reads using MiXCR and keeps one entry per CDR3 protein. The sample shows roughly 420,000 distinct CDR3 sequences, around 21% of them seen only once. The data derive from a study of Graves' ophthalmopathy and Graves' hyperthyroidism. Hyperthyroidism patients, aged 18 to 65, were newly diagnosed, under 2 months' duration. V was clipped by 6 bases and J by 4 bases, with 12 bases between them. This CDR3 has 13 residues. Germline CDR1 and CDR2: MDHEN and SYDVKM.

Sequenced input: peripheral blood. The V and J genes are TRBV28 and TRBJ1-1, with no clear D. The clonotype comes from a young woman with stable Graves' hyperthyroidism. The CDR3 nucleotides read TGTGCCAGCAGCCACCCGGGGTCCACTGAAGCTTTCTTT. This sequence encodes CASSHPGSTEAFF. The entire variable domain, with the rest obtained from reference TRBV28 and TRBJ1-1, is as follows: DVKVTQSSRYLVKRTGEKVFLECVQDMDHENMFWYRQDPGLGLRLIYFSYDVKMKEKGDIPEGYSVSREKKERFSLILESASTNQTSMYLCASSHPGSTEAFFGQGTRLTVV.